This T cell receptor (beta chain) was found in a study of OX40 agonist ivuxolimab in advanced cancers. Study information: Patients were given ivuxolimab, an antibody that agonizes OX40 (CD134). General study points: Relative to CD4+ cells, CD8+ T cells on average had more expanded clones. At 0.1-3.0 mg/kg, partial responders had clonal expansion among the lowest observed.

Sequencing was performed with immunoSEQ multiplex PCR; in TCRdb, only in-frame clones are kept and a portion is missing. The data show tens of thousands of clones, over 75% seen once. The CDR3 loop spans 15 amino acids. Germline lookup yields CDR1 SGHTA and CDR2 FQGTGA. V lost 2 bases to trimming and J lost 1 base, with 11 bases between them. This clone was recorded only once. Its antigen is unidentified. This material consisted of CD4+ or CD8+ T cells sorted from blood, taken in a trial of the OX40 agonist ivuxolimab. This receptor was obtained from an adult with an advanced solid tumor such as melanoma, head and neck, liver or kidney cancer. The rearrangement joins TRBV7-3 to TRBJ1-1; perhaps TRBD1 as D (5 bases). This chain's CDR3 is CASSLEGPTNTEAFF. The DNA of the CDR3 is TGTGCCAGCAGCTTAGAGGGGCCAACGAACACTGAAGCTTTCTTT.